This TCR beta chain was captured in a study of blood T cell repertoires in COVID-19. Across the study: There were acute and convalescent COVID-19 samples, and they came from the United States, Italy and Spain.

V was cut by 4 bases and J by 4 bases, with 15 bases left in between. Germline assignment: CDR1 SGHKS and CDR2 YYEKEE (reference sequence). The CDR3 is 14 amino acids. Authors' methods: Amplified reference gene primers provided the basis for estimating nucleated cell counts. Data came from immunoSEQ multiplex PCR; TCRdb stores just in-frame clones and leaves some out. That table gives V, J and clone size, and the DNA gave D and trimming. Of under 250,000 clones in the sample, approximately 91% were seen once. The sequence was collected from a man in his 60s who had recovered from COVID-19. This chain connects TRBV5-5 to TRBJ2-7; D is perhaps TRBD1 (6 bases). The sequencing input was peripheral blood. The CDR3 here is CASSMTGARYEQYF. DNA of the CDR3: TGTGCCAGCAGCATGACAGGTGCGAGGTACGAGCAGTACTTC.